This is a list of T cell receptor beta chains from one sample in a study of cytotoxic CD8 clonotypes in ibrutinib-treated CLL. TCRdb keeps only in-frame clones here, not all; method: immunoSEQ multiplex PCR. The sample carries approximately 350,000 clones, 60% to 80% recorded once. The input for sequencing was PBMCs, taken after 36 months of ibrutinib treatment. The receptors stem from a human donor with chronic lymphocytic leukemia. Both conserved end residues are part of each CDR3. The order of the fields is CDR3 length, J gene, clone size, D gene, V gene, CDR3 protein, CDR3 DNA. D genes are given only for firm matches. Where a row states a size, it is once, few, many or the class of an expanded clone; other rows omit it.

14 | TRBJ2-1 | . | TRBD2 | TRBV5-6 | CASSFSGIYNEQFF | TGTGCCAGCAGCTTTAGCGGGATTTACAATGAGCAGTTCTTC
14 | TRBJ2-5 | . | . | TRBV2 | CASSVGFGQETQYF | TGTGCCAGCAGTGTAGGGTTTGGGCAAGAGACCCAGTACTTC
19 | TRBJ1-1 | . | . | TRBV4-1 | CASSQVRFWQPYLNTEAFF | TGCGCCAGCAGCCAAGTGAGGTTTTGGCAGCCATACCTAAACACTGAAGCTTTCTTT
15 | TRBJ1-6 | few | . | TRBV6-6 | CASSYVQGSNSPLHF | TGTGCCAGCAGTTACGTCCAGGGATCTAATTCACCCCTCCACTTT
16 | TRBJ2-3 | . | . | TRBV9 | CASSVGKGFPTDTQYF | TGTGCCAGCAGCGTAGGGAAGGGCTTTCCCACAGATACGCAGTATTTT
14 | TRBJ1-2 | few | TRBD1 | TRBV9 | CASSGQGMFYGYTF | TGTGCCAGCAGCGGACAGGGCATGTTCTATGGCTACACCTTC
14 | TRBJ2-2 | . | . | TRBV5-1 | CASSLVVVTGELFF | TGCGCCAGCAGCTTGGTGGTTGTCACCGGGGAGCTGTTTTTT
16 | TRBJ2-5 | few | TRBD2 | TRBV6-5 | CASSSGLAGVGETQYF | TGTGCCAGCAGTTCTGGACTAGCGGGAGTGGGGGAGACCCAGTACTTC
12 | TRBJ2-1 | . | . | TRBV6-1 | CASRDYPSEQFF | TGTGCCAGCAGGGACTACCCCAGCGAGCAGTTCTTC
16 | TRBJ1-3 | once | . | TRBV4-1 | CASSQGWFYSGNTIYF | TGCGCCAGCAGCCAAGGGTGGTTTTACTCTGGAAACACCATATATTTT
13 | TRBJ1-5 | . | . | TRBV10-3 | CAISESGPQPQHF | TGTGCCATCAGTGAGTCGGGTCCCCAGCCCCAGCATTTT
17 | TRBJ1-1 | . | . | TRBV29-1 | CSVVLRSRGEGNTEAFF | TGCAGCGTTGTTCTAAGATCTCGGGGAGAGGGGAACACTGAAGCTTTCTTT
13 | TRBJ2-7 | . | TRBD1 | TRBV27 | CASSLRQGYEQYF | TGTGCCAGCAGTTTACGACAGGGATACGAGCAGTACTTC
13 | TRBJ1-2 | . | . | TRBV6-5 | CASSYTVNYGYTF | TGTGCCAGCAGTTACACGGTAAACTATGGCTACACCTTC
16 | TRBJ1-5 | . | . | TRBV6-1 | CASSEDPRQSNQPQHF | TGTGCCAGCAGTGAAGATCCCCGACAGAGCAATCAGCCCCAGCATTTT
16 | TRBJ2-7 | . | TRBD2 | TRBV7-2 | CASSLAGTSVGYEQYF | TGTGCCAGCAGCTTAGCCGGGACTAGCGTGGGGTACGAGCAGTACTTC
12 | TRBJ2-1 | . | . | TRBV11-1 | CASSPLGYEQFF | TGTGCCAGCAGCCCCCTTGGGTATGAGCAGTTCTTC
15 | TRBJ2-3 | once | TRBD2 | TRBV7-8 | CASSTSSGSTDTQYF | TGTGCCAGCAGCACGTCTAGCGGTAGCACAGATACGCAGTATTTT
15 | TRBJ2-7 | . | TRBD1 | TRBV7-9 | CASSPPPGQGYEQYF | TGTGCCAGCAGCCCGCCCCCCGGACAGGGTTACGAGCAGTACTTC
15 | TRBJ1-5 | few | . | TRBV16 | CASSQFRASNQPQHF | TGTGCCAGCAGCCAGTTCAGGGCCAGCAATCAGCCCCAGCATTTT
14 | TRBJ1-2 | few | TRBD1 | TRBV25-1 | CASSAPGTVYGYTF | TGTGCCAGCAGTGCCCCCGGGACAGTATATGGCTACACCTTC
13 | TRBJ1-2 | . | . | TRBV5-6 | CASSLSSGNGYTF | TGTGCCAGCAGCTTGAGTTCAGGGAATGGCTACACCTTC
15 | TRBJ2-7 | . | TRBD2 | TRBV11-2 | CASSLVERGAYEQYF | TGTGCCAGCAGCTTAGTCGAGCGGGGGGCCTACGAGCAGTACTTC
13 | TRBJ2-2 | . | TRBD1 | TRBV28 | CASSPDRAGELFF | TGTGCCAGCAGTCCCGACAGGGCGGGGGAGCTGTTTTTT
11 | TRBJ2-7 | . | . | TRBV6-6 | CASSSPTFKYF | TGTGCCAGCAGTTCGCCCACCTTTAAGTACTTC
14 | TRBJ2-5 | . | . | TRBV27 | CASSPRARSETQYF | TGTGCCAGCAGCCCCCGGGCTAGGTCGGAGACCCAGTACTTC
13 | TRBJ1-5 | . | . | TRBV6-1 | CASLVGNNQPQHF | TGTGCCAGCTTAGTCGGGAACAATCAGCCCCAGCATTTT
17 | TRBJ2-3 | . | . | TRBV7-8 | CASSPHRDSSSTDTQYF | TGTGCCAGCAGCCCCCACCGGGACTCTTCTAGCACAGATACGCAGTATTTT
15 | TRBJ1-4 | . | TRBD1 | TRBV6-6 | CASSSDRGPNEKLFF | TGTGCCAGCAGTTCCGACAGGGGGCCGAATGAAAAACTGTTTTTT
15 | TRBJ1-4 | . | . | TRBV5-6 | CASSLAPRGDEKLFF | TGTGCCAGCAGCTTGGCCCCCAGGGGAGATGAAAAACTGTTTTTT
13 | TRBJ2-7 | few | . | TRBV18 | CASSPGTDYEQYF | TGTGCCAGCTCACCCGGGACGGACTACGAGCAGTACTTC
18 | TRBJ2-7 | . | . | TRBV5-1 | CASSPELIGFGDFIQQYF | TGCGCCAGCAGCCCCGAATTAATTGGGTTCGGGGATTTTATCCAGCAGTACTTC
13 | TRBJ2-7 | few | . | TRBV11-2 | CASSFTGPYEQYF | TGTGCCAGCAGCTTTACCGGTCCCTACGAGCAGTACTTC
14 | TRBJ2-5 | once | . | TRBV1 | CTSSRGQGRKTQYF | TGCACCAGCAGCCGGGGACAGGGGAGGAAGACCCAGTACTTC
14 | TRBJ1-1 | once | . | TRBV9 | CASSALDSYTEAFF | TGTGCCAGCAGCGCCCTGGACTCCTATACTGAAGCTTTCTTT
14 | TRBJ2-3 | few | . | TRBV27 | CASSFESSTDTQYF | TGTGCCAGCAGTTTTGAAAGCAGCACAGATACGCAGTATTTT
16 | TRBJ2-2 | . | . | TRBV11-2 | CASSLGRTVHTGELFF | TGTGCCAGCAGCTTAGGTCGGACAGTACACACCGGGGAGCTGTTTTTT
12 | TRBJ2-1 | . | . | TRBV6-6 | CASTAYRNEQFF | TGTGCCAGCACCGCATACAGGAATGAGCAGTTCTTC
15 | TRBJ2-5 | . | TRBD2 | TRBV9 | CASRESSGVQETQYF | TGTGCCAGCAGAGAATCTAGCGGGGTCCAAGAGACCCAGTACTTC
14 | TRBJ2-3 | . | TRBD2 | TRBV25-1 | CASSALAGTDTQYF | TGTGCCAGCAGTGCCCTAGCGGGCACAGATACGCAGTATTTT
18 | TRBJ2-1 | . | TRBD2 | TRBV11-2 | CASSFPRGGFRSYNEQFF | TGTGCCAGCAGCTTCCCGCGGGGGGGATTCCGGTCCTACAATGAGCAGTTCTTC
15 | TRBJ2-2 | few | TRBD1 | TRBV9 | CASSGPGTVSGELFF | TGTGCCAGCAGCGGCCCCGGGACAGTGTCCGGGGAGCTGTTTTTT
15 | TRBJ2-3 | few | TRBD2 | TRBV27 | CASSLAGGLTDTQYF | TGTGCCAGCAGTCTAGCGGGCGGCCTCACAGATACGCAGTATTTT
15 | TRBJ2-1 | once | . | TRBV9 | CASSVVGPPDDEQFF | TGTGCCAGCAGCGTAGTGGGGCCCCCAGACGATGAGCAGTTCTTC
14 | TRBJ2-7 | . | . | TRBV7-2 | CASSPPGHNYEQYF | TGTGCCAGCAGCCCTCCGGGACACAACTACGAGCAGTACTTC
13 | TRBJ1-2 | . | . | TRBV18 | CASSPIRGSGYTF | TGTGCCAGCTCACCAATCAGGGGAAGCGGCTACACCTTC
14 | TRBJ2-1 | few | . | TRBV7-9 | CASSLGEALHEQFF | TGTGCCAGCAGCTTGGGGGAAGCCCTCCATGAGCAGTTCTTC
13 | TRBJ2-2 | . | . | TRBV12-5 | CASGLTTTGELFF | TGTGCTAGTGGCCTGACAACCACCGGGGAGCTGTTTTTT
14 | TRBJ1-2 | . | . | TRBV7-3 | CASSLSKGPYGYTF | TGTGCCAGCAGCTTAAGCAAGGGGCCGTATGGCTACACCTTC
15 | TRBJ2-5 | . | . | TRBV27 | CASSLVVGGRETQYF | TGTGCCAGCAGTTTAGTCGTGGGAGGACGGGAGACCCAGTACTTC
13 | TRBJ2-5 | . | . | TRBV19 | CASSGQGGKTQYF | TGTGCCAGTTCAGGGCAGGGCGGGAAGACCCAGTACTTC
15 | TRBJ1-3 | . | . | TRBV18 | CASSPINRSGNTIYF | TGTGCCAGCTCACCAATAAACAGATCTGGAAACACCATATATTTT
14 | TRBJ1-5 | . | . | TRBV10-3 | CAIWVGAQNQPQHF | TGTGCCATCTGGGTGGGGGCTCAGAATCAGCCCCAGCATTTT
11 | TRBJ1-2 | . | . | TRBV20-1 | CSASRRDGYTF | TGCAGTGCTAGTAGGCGAGATGGCTACACCTTC
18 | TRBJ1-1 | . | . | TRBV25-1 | CASSVPAGAGAMNTEAFF | TGTGCCAGCAGTGTCCCGGCGGGGGCAGGGGCAATGAACACTGAAGCTTTCTTT